These 18 T cell receptor beta chains were sequenced from one sample in a study of spatial heterogeneity in lung cancer. The time point: sample taken at primary tumor resection. Study-level results: The number of expanded tumor alpha and beta chains correlated with mutation number.

TCRdb passed the 5' RACE reads through MiXCR, listing each CDR3 protein once. The sample has approximately 8,800 distinct CDR3 sequences, over 3.5% seen once; the top ten hold around 10%. The antigens of these receptors remain unknown. The input for sequencing was lung tumor tissue, taken at surgery. These TCRs come from a female donor with early-stage non-small cell lung cancer.

About this clonotype itself: At one end, the junction sequence differs from germline, possibly due to a read error. The V and J genes are TRBV5-1 and TRBJ1-6; no clear D gene. Germline CDR1 and CDR2: SGHRS and YFSETQ. The CDR3 covers 18 residues. DNA for the CDR3: TGTGCCAGCAGCTTGTACCCCTTGAGGACGACGTATAATTCACCCCTCCACTTT. Amino acid sequence: CASSLYPLRTTYNSPLHF.

Within the sample, this clonotype is medium-sized (0.01 to 0.1%). The chain recombines TRBV7-9 with TRBJ2-7; no clear D. V gave up 3 bases and J gave up 7 bases, with 7 bases separating them. Germline assignment: CDR1 SEHNR and CDR2 FQNEAQ (reference sequence). This CDR3 is 11 amino acids long. In DNA, the CDR3 is TGTGCCAGCAGCTTGTCTGGGGAGCAGTACTTC. Translated, it gives CASSLSGEQYF.

This clonotype has at least ten counts. The chain couples TRBV11-2 to TRBJ2-5; 7 bases fit TRBD2. The V gene end was trimmed by 5 bases and the J gene end by 1 base; junction bases not matched to a gene: 7. The V gene's germline CDR1 is SGHAT and CDR2 FQNNGV. The CDR3 contains 15 residues. The CDR3 region is CASSPGGTRQETQYF. CDR3 nucleotides: TGTGCCAGCAGCCCCGGGGGGACCCGCCAAGAGACCCAGTACTTC. The whole variable domain, filled in from reference TRBV11-2 and TRBJ2-5, reads EAGVAQSPRYKIIEKRQSVAFWCNPISGHATLYWYQQILGQGPKLLIQFQNNGVVDDSQLPKDRFSAERLKGVDSTLKIQPAKLEDSAVYLCASSPGGTRQETQYFGPGTRLLVL.

The chain recombines TRBV5-1 with TRBJ2-5, with 12 bases lining up with TRBD2. From germline, CDR1 is SGHRS and CDR2 YFSETQ. The CDR3 runs to 16 residues. J gave up 5 bases and V 1 base, and 6 bases lay outside the gene matches. The CDR3, as DNA: TGCGCCAGCAGCTTGCTCCTAGCGGGAGGGCAGGAGACCCAGTACTTC. It specifies CASSLLLAGGQETQYF.

This sequence joins TRBV6-5 and TRBJ1-1; D call uncertain. V shed 6 bases and J shed 1 base, with 12 bases lying between them. The germline V gene encodes CDR1 MNHEY and CDR2 SVGAGI. The CDR3 runs to 14 residues. DNA of the CDR3: TGTGCCAGCAGGCGTGGGATGAGGAACACTGAAGCTTTCTTT. Translating gives CASRRGMRNTEAFF.

This rearrangement joins TRBV5-6 to TRBJ1-3, with D possibly being TRBD1 (6 bases). CDR1 is SGHDT and CDR2 is YYEEEE in the germline V gene. The CDR3 is 15 amino acids. V lost 2 bases to trimming and J lost 4 bases, with 13 bases between them. Here the CDR3 reads CASSLASGTGNTIYF. Here the CDR3 DNA reads TGTGCCAGCAGCTTAGCGTCAGGGACAGGAAACACCATATATTTT. The full variable domain, its missing parts supplied by reference TRBV5-6 and TRBJ1-3, is DAGVTQSPTHLIKTRGQQVTLRCSPKSGHDTVSWYQQALGQGPQFIFQYYEEEERQRGNFPDRFSGHQFPNYSSELNVNALLLGDSALYLCASSLASGTGNTIYFGEGSWLTVV.

This clonotype ranks as medium-sized. This chain uses TRBV12-3 or TRBV12-4 with TRBJ2-3, with 8 bases matching TRBD2. The CDR3 has 17 amino acids. V trimming: 6 bases; J trimming: 0 bases; junction bases outside the gene matches: 11. This CDR3 reads CASSSTAGEGSTDTQYF. Written as DNA, the CDR3 is TGTGCCAGCAGCTCGACAGCGGGAGAGGGAAGCACAGATACGCAGTATTTT.

This clonotype has at least ten counts. This chain joins TRBV5-6 and TRBJ2-1; no firm D call. CDR1 is SGHDT and CDR2 is YYEEEE in the germline V gene. V was cut by 4 bases and J by 10 bases, with 12 bases left in between. The CDR3 extends over 12 amino acids. The CDR3 loop is CASSPSGVEQFF. The CDR3 bases are TGTGCCAGCAGCCCTTCTGGCGTGGAGCAGTTCTTC.

This clonotype was counted ten times or more. The gene calls are TRBV5-1 and TRBJ2-3; 7 bases agree with TRBD2. CDR3 length: 13 amino acids. CDR1 SGHRS and CDR2 YFSETQ come from the germline V gene. After removal of 7 bases from V and 5 bases from J, the junction contained 7 bases not matched to a gene. CDR3: CASGGGIGDTQYF. CDR3 nucleotides: TGCGCCAGCGGGGGGGGGATCGGAGATACGCAGTATTTT.

The sample holds many counts of this clonotype. The chain joins TRBV30 to TRBJ1-1; D is unresolved. The CDR3 consists of 12 residues. Trimming took 2 bases from V and 5 from J, leaving 9 bases between them. Germline V CDR1 and CDR2: GTSNPN, SVGIG (reference sequence). The CDR3 spells CAWSSGSTEAFF. CDR3 nucleotide sequence: TGTGCCTGGAGTAGTGGAAGTACTGAAGCTTTCTTT.

There are a few counts of this clonotype. Here the CDR3 reads CATSDSAHYEQYF. The CDR3, as DNA: TGTGCCACCAGTGACTCCGCCCACTACGAGCAGTACTTC. V usage is TRBV24-1 and J usage is TRBJ2-7; D uncertain. CDR1 is KGHDR, CDR2 SFDVKD, per germline. V was pared by 4 bases and J by 3 bases, with 9 bases between. The length of the CDR3 is 13 residues.

This clonotype is medium-sized (0.01 to 0.1%). The chain combines TRBV20-1 with TRBJ2-1; possibly TRBD2 for D (6 bases). The CDR3 runs to 14 residues. Between the trimmed V and J ends, which lost 1 base and 6 bases, there was a span of 13 bases. Germline V CDR1 and CDR2: DFQATT, SNEGSKA (reference sequence). The CDR3 loop reads CSARVAGSPNEQFF. DNA of the CDR3: TGCAGTGCTAGAGTGGCGGGATCTCCCAATGAGCAGTTCTTC.

This clonotype came up a few times. A much more abundant neighbour one base away suggests this may be a read error. The chain joins TRBV19 to TRBJ1-2; D ambiguous. CDR3 length: 13 amino acids. The V gene's germline CDR1 is LNHDA and CDR2 SQIVND (reference sequence). DNA for the CDR3: TGTGCCAGTAGTAAAAAGGGCGACTATGGCTACAACTTC. This codes for CASSKKGDYGYNF.

This clonotype showed up many times. J is TRBJ2-7 and V is TRBV3-1; D tentatively reads TRBD1 or TRBD2 (5 bases each). Trimming pared 0 bases from V and 4 bases from J, leaving 10 bases between. Germline V lookup: CDR1 LGHDT, CDR2 YNNKEL (reference sequence). This CDR3 has 14 residues. The CDR3 DNA reads as TGTGCCAGCAGCCAAGAGTGGGGGTCGTACGAGCAGTACTTC. Translation: CASSQEWGSYEQYF.

This clonotype was counted at least ten times. A much larger clone lies a single base off, so this may be a read error. This chain's CDR3 is CASSLGPNGYNF. The DNA for the CDR3 is TGTGCCAGCAGTTTGGGACCTAATGGCTACAACTTC. The V call is TRBV12-3 or TRBV12-4, the J call TRBJ1-2, with D possibly TRBD1 on 5 matching bases. CDR3 length: 12 residues.

Ten or more counts support this clonotype. The rearrangement uses TRBV7-8 and TRBJ2-1; a weak D match, TRBD2 (6 bases). V gave up 4 bases and J gave up 4 bases, with 11 bases separating them. Germline V gene lookup returns CDR1 SGHVS and CDR2 FQNEAQ. The CDR3 runs to 14 residues. For the CDR3, the DNA is TGTGCCAGCAGCTCGCCTAGCGTGTACAATGAGCAGTTCTTC. Its protein product is CASSSPSVYNEQFF.

This clonotype was detected many times. The chain couples TRBV7-9 to TRBJ1-6; D gene uncertain. The CDR3 is 14 residues long. Trimming removed 5 bases at V and 10 bases at J, with 15 bases between. CDR1 is SEHNR and CDR2 is FQNEAQ in the germline V gene (reference sequence). The CDR3 DNA reads TGTGCCAGCAGCCCTCTCTCGGACGGATCACCCCTCCACTTT. Translation gives CASSPLSDGSPLHF.

This clonotype came up many times. The chain joins TRBV6-5 to TRBJ2-1, with 11 bases aligning to TRBD2. With V trimmed by 5 bases and J by 12 bases, 12 bases remained unmatched. This CDR3 is 15 amino acids long. CDR1 is MNHEY, CDR2 SVGAGI, per germline. CDR3 sequence (DNA): TGTGCCAGCAGTATCGGGACTAGCGGAGTTGGCGGGCAGTTCTTC. Protein product: CASSIGTSGVGGQFF.